Each of the 22 T cell receptor beta chains below was sequenced from the same sample in a study of OX40 agonist ivuxolimab in advanced cancers. Here immunoSEQ multiplex PCR was the method, and the copy in TCRdb shows in-frame clones only, minus some. The data hold 65,000 to 95,000 clones, with less than 95% observed a single time. This material consisted of CD4+ or CD8+ T cells sorted from blood, taken in a trial of the OX40 agonist ivuxolimab. All receptors come from an adult with an advanced solid tumor such as melanoma, head and neck, liver or kidney cancer.

This rearrangement joins TRBV7-6 to TRBJ2-3; 12 bases agree with TRBD1. V trimming: 5 bases; J trimming: 3 bases; junction bases outside the gene matches: 6. The germline gives CDR1 SGHVS, CDR2 FNYEAQ. The CDR3 sequence is 16 residues long. Here the CDR3 reads CASSRTGQGATDTQYF. The CDR3 DNA reads as TGTGCCAGCAGCCGTACGGGACAGGGGGCAACAGATACGCAGTATTTT. The full variable domain, its missing parts supplied by reference TRBV7-6 and TRBJ2-3, is GAGVSQSPRYKVTKRGQDVALRCDPISGHVSLYWYRQALGQGPEFLTYFNYEAQQDKSGLPNDRFSAERPEGSISTLTIQRTEQRDSAMYRCASSRTGQGATDTQYFGPGTRLTVL.

J is TRBJ2-3 and V is TRBV14; TRBD1 might be the D (5 bases). The germline gives CDR1 SGHDN, CDR2 FVKESK. The CDR3 runs to 16 residues. V was cut by 8 bases and J by 0 bases, with 18 bases left in between. This CDR3 is CASSRMGLPSTDTQYF. CDR3 in DNA: TGTGCCAGCTCCCGGATGGGGCTTCCTAGCACAGATACGCAGTATTTT.

The chain uses TRBV4-1 and TRBJ1-2; D gene uncertain. Germline loops: CDR1 MGHRA, CDR2 YSYEKL. This CDR3 has 13 residues. V was pared by 1 base and J by 3 bases, with 6 bases between. The DNA of the CDR3 is TGCGCCAGCAGCCAAGCGCGTGACTATGGCTACACCTTC. It translates to CASSQARDYGYTF.

The V gene is TRBV5-1, the J gene TRBJ2-2; 8 nucleotides line up with TRBD1. Germline lookup yields CDR1 SGHRS and CDR2 YFSETQ. V lost 4 bases and J lost 4; bases outside the gene matches: 6. The CDR3 consists of 15 residues. The CDR3 is CASSPDRATTGELFF. The CDR3 nucleotides read TGCGCCAGCAGCCCGGACAGGGCGACCACCGGGGAGCTGTTTTTT.

The chain links TRBV19 to TRBJ2-3, with 9 bases lining up with TRBD1. Germline V gene sequence: CDR1 LNHDA, CDR2 SQIVND (reference sequence). This CDR3 has 13 amino acids. CDR3 DNA: TGTGCGGCACAGGGGGCCAGGGGAGATACGCAGTATTTT. Residues: CAAQGARGDTQYF.

CDR3 DNA: TGCGCCAGCAGCTCGGGACCTGGCTACACCTTC. Residues: CASSSGPGYTF. V is TRBV5-1 and J is TRBJ1-2; tentatively, D is TRBD1 (5 bases). Germline V gene sequence: CDR1 SGHRS, CDR2 YFSETQ. Trimming shortened V by 3 bases and J by 7 bases, and 7 bases separated the two germline ends. The CDR3 consists of 11 residues.

The chain employs TRBV2 and TRBJ2-1; D not resolved. CDR3 length equals 13 residues. V dropped 2 bases and J dropped 7 bases, with 9 bases sitting between them. Germline V CDR1 and CDR2: SNHLY, FYNNEI. Here the CDR3 DNA reads TGTGCCAGCAGTGAAAGAGAGTGGAATGAGCAGTTCTTC. Translated: CASSEREWNEQFF.

The chain links TRBV5-1 to TRBJ1-1, with D maybe TRBD1 (5 bases). This CDR3 contains 14 residues. Deletions cut 4 bases from V and 1 base from J, with 11 bases between. Per the germline V gene, CDR1 is SGHRS and CDR2 is YFSETQ. CDR3 amino acids: CASSGLTANTEAFF. DNA of the CDR3: TGCGCCAGCAGCGGCCTGACAGCGAACACTGAAGCTTTCTTT.

A single count supports this clone. V is TRBV7-2 and J is TRBJ1-5; D uncertain. Germline CDR1 and CDR2: SGHTA and FQGNSA. The CDR3 has 14 amino acids. V gave up 0 bases and J gave up 7 bases, with 10 bases separating them. CDR3 sequence reads: CASSLAEGPQPQHF. Written as DNA, the CDR3 is TGTGCCAGCAGCTTAGCAGAAGGACCCCAGCCCCAGCATTTT. The whole variable domain, remainder taken from reference TRBV7-2 and TRBJ1-5, is GAGVSQSPSNKVTEKGKDVELRCDPISGHTALYWYRQSLGQGLEFLIYFQGNSAPDKSGLPSDRFSAERTGGSVSTLTIQRTQQEDSAVYLCASSLAEGPQPQHFGDGTRLSIL.

The chain carries TRBV6-4 and TRBJ1-1; TRBD1 is a possible D gene (5 bases). Germline V lookup: CDR1 MRHNA, CDR2 SNTAGT. The CDR3 has 15 residues. The germline V and J ends were trimmed by 8 bases and 2 bases, with 18 bases remaining between them. Here the CDR3 DNA reads TGTGCCAGCCAAAGAAACCCAGGGTTCAACACTGAAGCTTTCTTT. Its translation: CASQRNPGFNTEAFF.

This chain uses TRBV19 with TRBJ2-2; D is undetermined. Germline V lookup: CDR1 LNHDA, CDR2 SQIVND (reference sequence). The CDR3 covers 15 residues. V lost 3 bases, J lost 2 bases, and 10 bases lay in between. CDR3 region: CASSIRPSNTGELFF. The CDR3 nucleotides read TGTGCCAGTAGTATCCGGCCCAGCAACACCGGGGAGCTGTTTTTT.

The chain combines TRBV27 with TRBJ2-2; TRBD1 might be the D (5 bases). CDR3 size: 15 residues. V was trimmed by 5 bases and J by 0 bases, leaving 10 bases between them. CDR1 MNHEY and CDR2 SMNVEV come from the germline V gene (reference sequence). The CDR3 bases are TGTGCCAGCAGTCCCGACAGACCGAACACCGGGGAGCTGTTTTTT. Amino acid sequence: CASSPDRPNTGELFF.

The V call is TRBV5-1, the J call TRBJ2-1; D is perhaps TRBD2 (6 bases). This CDR3 region has 17 residues. The germline V gene has CDR1 SGHRS and CDR2 YFSETQ. V dropped 2 bases and J dropped 1 base, with 16 bases sitting between them. CDR3 sequence (DNA): TGCGCCAGCAGCTTTCCAGTTGGAGGGGTATCCTACAATGAGCAGTTCTTC. Translation gives CASSFPVGGVSYNEQFF.

There are a few counts of this clone. The V and J genes are TRBV6-5 and TRBJ1-5; a weak D match, TRBD1 (6 bases). Trimming removed 0 bases from V and 0 bases from J, with 6 bases in between. Germline V gene lookup returns CDR1 MNHEY and CDR2 SVGAGI. The CDR3 has 15 amino acids. This CDR3 is CASSYSQGSNQPQHF. The CDR3, as DNA: TGTGCCAGCAGTTACTCACAGGGTAGCAATCAGCCCCAGCATTTT.

The V call is TRBV5-1, the J call TRBJ2-2; no reliable D call. Germline values: CDR1 SGHRS, CDR2 YFSETQ. The CDR3 length is 16 residues. V was shortened by 0 bases and J by 4 bases, with 13 bases between the two germline ends. CDR3 residues: CASSLAEGLLTGELFF. CDR3 DNA: TGCGCCAGCAGCTTGGCCGAAGGGTTACTCACCGGGGAGCTGTTTTTT.

The chain joins TRBV20-1 to TRBJ2-5; no reliable D call. The CDR3 contains 11 residues. Germline V gene lookup returns CDR1 DFQATT and CDR2 SNEGSKA (reference sequence). Trimming took 6 bases from V and 5 from J, leaving 10 bases between them. CDR3 amino acids: CSAFFGETQYF. The CDR3 DNA reads TGCAGTGCATTTTTTGGGGAGACCCAGTACTTC.

The chain carries TRBV19 and TRBJ1-5; D unresolved. The V end was cut by 10 bases, the J end by 5 bases, with 15 bases between. CDR1 and CDR2 from the germline V gene are LNHDA and SQIVND (reference sequence). The CDR3 extends over 13 amino acids. CDR3 in amino acids: CANPAGPYQPQHF. The CDR3 DNA sequence: TGTGCCAACCCAGCCGGCCCGTATCAGCCCCAGCATTTT.

V usage is TRBV5-1 and J usage is TRBJ1-3; D unresolved. Trimming stripped 3 bases from V and 0 bases from J, with 7 bases between. This CDR3 is 14 amino acids long. Looked up from germline, CDR1 is SGHRS and CDR2 is YFSETQ. The CDR3 nucleotides are TGCGCCAGCAGCTCCACAGCCTCTGGAAACACCATATATTTT. This gives the protein CASSSTASGNTIYF.

The J gene is TRBJ2-3, the V gene TRBV10-2; 9 bases agree with TRBD1. From germline, CDR1 is WSHSY and CDR2 SAAADI. The CDR3 is made up of 16 amino acids. The V segment lost 5 bases and the J segment 0 bases; nucleotides outside the gene matches: 6. In DNA, the CDR3 is TGCGCCAGCAGTAACCCGGGACAGGGTAGCACAGATACGCAGTATTTT. Protein: CASSNPGQGSTDTQYF.

This chain connects TRBV2 to TRBJ2-6; unclear D gene. V was clipped by 5 bases and J by 0 bases, with 8 bases between them. The CDR3 runs to 15 residues. CDR1 and CDR2 from the germline V gene are SNHLY and FYNNEI. The CDR3 is CASSLELSGANVLTF. In DNA, the CDR3 is TGTGCCAGCAGTTTAGAGCTCTCTGGGGCCAACGTCCTGACTTTC.

The count of this clone is one. This chain links TRBV18 with TRBJ2-5; D is undetermined. The CDR3 contains 11 residues. Per the germline V gene, CDR1 is KGHSH and CDR2 is LQKENI. Trimming cost V 3 bases and J 5 bases, with 4 bases left between them. CDR3 protein: CASSPGETQYF. The CDR3 region has the DNA TGTGCCAGCTCACCTGGGGAGACCCAGTACTTC.

This clone was detected a few times. At one end the junction does not follow the germline gene, possibly because of a read error. The chain employs TRBV4-1 and TRBJ1-1; possibly TRBD1 for D (5 bases). Per the germline V gene, CDR1 is MGHRA and CDR2 is YSYEKL. This CDR3 spans 13 amino acids. Here the CDR3 reads CASRGPRNSEAFF. CDR3 coding DNA: TGCGCCAGCAGGGGACCCCGGAACTCTGAAGCTTTCTTT.